This is a list of T cell receptor beta chains from one sample in a study of T cells after yellow fever vaccination. TCRdb processed the 5' RACE reads anew with MiXCR; each CDR3 protein has one entry. The data show a few hundred thousand distinct CDR3 sequences, around 6.8% seen once. The material was PBMCs, obtained 35 to 50 days after the first yellow fever vaccination. These receptors were collected from a man younger than 35 who received the YFV17D yellow fever vaccine. Both conserved end residues are part of each CDR3. A D gene is named only where the DNA matches it firmly. Only part of the rows carry a size: once, few, many, or a class if the clone is expanded.

>-|TRBV11-2|few|TRBJ1-2
CASSSLDLGSAYGYTF
TGTGCCAGCAGCTCCCTCGACCTGGGAAGCGCGTATGGCTACACCTTC
>TRBD2|TRBV12-3/TRBV12-4|few|TRBJ2-5
CASSSSGEDQETQYF
TGTGCCAGCAGTTCTAGCGGGGAAGACCAAGAGACCCAGTACTTC
>-|TRBV7-9|-|TRBJ2-5
CASSSGTQYF
TGTGCCAGCAGCTCCGGGACCCAGTACTTC
>-|TRBV7-3|many|TRBJ1-1
CASSSRGGAGNTEAFF
TGTGCCAGCAGCTCTCGCGGGGGGGCGGGGAACACTGAAGCTTTCTTT
>TRBD1|TRBV2|once|TRBJ1-1
CSSSGQVLEWAEAFF
TGTTCCAGCAGTGGACAGGTCCTGGAGTGGGCTGAAGCTTTCTTT
>-|TRBV7-2|-|TRBJ1-5
CASSLVGGDIQPQHF
TGTGCCAGCAGCTTAGTCGGGGGGGATATTCAGCCCCAGCATTTT
>-|TRBV27|few|TRBJ1-2
CASRPLKGQGALANYGYTF
TGTGCCAGCAGACCCTTAAAGGGGCAGGGTGCCCTAGCTAACTATGGCTACACCTTC
>-|TRBV5-1|-|TRBJ2-3
CASSLGPGDTDTQYF
TGCGCCAGCAGCTTGGGTCCGGGGGACACAGATACGCAGTATTTT
>TRBD1|TRBV5-1|-|TRBJ1-5
CASSLEGTVAINQPQHF
TGCGCCAGCAGCTTGGAGGGGACAGTGGCGATCAATCAGCCCCAGCATTTT
>-|TRBV5-1|-|TRBJ1-2
CASSLHRDGYTF
TGCGCCAGCAGCTTACACAGGGATGGCTACACCTTC